This T cell receptor (beta chain) was captured in a study of cytomegalovirus exposure and HLA in healthy donors. This CDR3 spans 15 amino acids. Per the germline V gene, CDR1 is SGHTA and CDR2 is FQGTGA. Unmatched junction bases numbered 12, after V lost 5 bases and J lost 10 bases. A multiplex PCR was run with 60 Vbeta primers and 13 Jbeta primers. Assay used: immunoSEQ multiplex PCR; TCRdb lists only in-frame clones, some missing. Among hundreds of thousands of clones listed, approximately 80% were seen once. Findings and caveats of the study: Immune exposure information comprised only CMV serostatus. Productive status was seen about 90% or about 30% of the time for most TCR beta V segments in an earlier analysis. In a later analysis, about 17,000 TCR beta sequences were associated with HLA alleles at 0.05 false discovery rate.

For this clone: The target antigen is unknown.

Nominally healthy donors provided the samples, though records likely missed some immune exposures. The TCR was taken from a woman between 35 and 50 years old in good health and CMV-seronegative. Sequenced: PBMCs. The J gene is TRBJ2-1, the V gene TRBV7-3, with 9 bases matching TRBD1. CDR3 protein: CASSLSGTGIGEQFF. Written as DNA, the CDR3 is TGTGCCAGCAGCCTGTCCGGGACAGGGATCGGGGAGCAGTTCTTC.